This record concerns one T cell receptor beta chain sequence. This sample is part of a study of blood T cell repertoires in COVID-19. Whole-study context: Cohort 3 recovered donors had two negative PCRs, clearance, or symptom resolution. Sources were T cells, B-cell-depleted T cells, or PBMCs; the material itself was cDNA or gDNA.

Trimming cost V 9 bases and J 2 bases, with 14 bases left between them. CDR3 size: 13 residues. Per the original data handling: Amplification of reference gene primers was used by the study to estimate nucleated cell counts. TCRdb's table, derived via immunoSEQ multiplex PCR, lists solely in-frame clones and lacks some. V, J and clone size were drawn from that table, and D and trimming were deduced from the DNA. Here the sample spans about 270,000 clones, 88% being singletons. Each participant's cohort was designated according to participant-reported clinical history. V usage is TRBV12-3 or TRBV12-4 and J usage is TRBJ2-7; D is perhaps TRBD1 (5 bases). The sample taken for sequencing was PBMCs or T cells enriched from blood (not recorded which). This receptor was taken from a woman in her fifties or sixties in a cohort exposed to, infected with or recovered from COVID-19 (not recorded which). CDR3 residues: CASLKTDTYEQYF. CDR3 bases: TGTGCCAGTCTCAAGACGGACACCTACGAGCAGTACTTC.